This T cell receptor beta chain stems from a study of cytotoxic CD8 clonotypes in ibrutinib-treated CLL. Findings and caveats of the study: With treatment, public clonotypes, which were uncommon, either contracted or remained stable.

The CDR3 contains 14 residues. With V trimmed by 3 bases and J by 5 bases, 4 bases remained unmatched. Germline V gene data show CDR1 as LNHNV and CDR2 as YYDKDF (reference sequence). To note about this clone: The antigen remains unidentified.

Sequencing used immunoSEQ multiplex PCR; TCRdb keeps in-frame clones, though not all of them. The sample records around 150,000 clones, about 88% being singletons. This chain joins TRBV15 and TRBJ1-3; 7 bases map to TRBD1. The sequences come from PBMCs, collected at disease progression, from a patient treated with ibrutinib. This TCR was recovered from a human donor with chronic lymphocytic leukemia. In nucleotides, the CDR3 is TGTGCCACCAGCAGCGACAGGGTTCGAAACACCATATATTTT. Its protein product is CATSSDRVRNTIYF.